The clone carrying this T cell receptor (beta chain) was detected only a few times. The study ran its PCR with 60 Vbeta and 13 Jbeta primers. Profiled with immunoSEQ multiplex PCR; TCRdb holds only in-frame clones, not every one. The sample records roughly 110,000 clones, more than 70% being singletons. These data are taken from a study of cytomegalovirus exposure and HLA in healthy donors. The CDR3 is 14 amino acids. The V segment lost 4 bases and the J segment 6 bases; nucleotides outside the gene matches: 7. Germline CDR1 and CDR2: SGHDT and YYEEEE. The sample taken for sequencing was PBMCs. The V gene is TRBV5-6, the J gene TRBJ2-4; 7 nucleotides agree with TRBD2. This sequence was found in a man between 18 and 35 years old in good health and CMV-seronegative. CDR3 in amino acids: CASSPGGSGNIQYF. The CDR3 coding sequence is TGTGCCAGCAGCCCCGGGGGGAGCGGAAACATTCAGTACTTC.